Shown below are 25 T cell receptor beta chains from a single sample sequenced in a study of human T cells and chemical hapten exposure. Time point of the sample: patch test 2, 6 weeks after DPC sensitization. Regarding treatment: therapeutic diphenylcyclopropenone sensitization with weekly scalp DPC. One entry per CDR3 protein, called by TCRdb with MiXCR from the RACE reads. The repertoire includes about 110,000 distinct CDR3 sequences, 9.2% of them detected once, and about 3% sits in the top ten. The source was whole blood, collected in connection with sensitization to the hapten diphenylcyclopropenone (DPC). These receptor sequences come from a woman between 40 and 55 years old with alopecia areata. Some clones in this sample may be carry-over from other donors' samples.

There are many counts of this clonotype. The chain has TRBV24-1 and TRBJ2-2, with 12 positions matching TRBD2. The CDR3 totals 16 residues. Germline CDR1 and CDR2: KGHDR and SFDVKD. V shed 1 base and J 5 bases; nucleotides not matched to a gene: 1. The CDR3, as DNA: TGTGCCACCAGTGATTTTGGACTAGCGGGGACCGGGGAGCTGTTTTTT. Translating it yields CATSDFGLAGTGELFF.

This clonotype was seen ten or more times. The genes are TRBV11-2 and TRBJ2-7; D may be TRBD2 (6 bases). CDR3 length: 13 residues. Germline lookup yields CDR1 SGHAT and CDR2 FQNNGV. Trimming took off 3 bases at V and 1 base at J, with 7 bases between the two ends. CDR3 nucleotide sequence: TGTGCCAGCAGCTTGGCGGGGTCCTACGAGCAGTACTTC. This sequence encodes CASSLAGSYEQYF.

This clonotype was counted many times. This chain links TRBV7-9 with TRBJ1-2, with D perhaps TRBD1 (5 bases). V lost 5 bases and J 4 bases, leaving 11 bases between the germline ends. CDR1 and CDR2 from the germline V gene are SEHNR and FQNEAQ (reference sequence). This CDR3 comprises 13 residues. CDR3 loop: CASSRGDGYGYTF. CDR3 nucleotide sequence: TGTGCCAGCAGCCGAGGGGACGGCTATGGCTACACCTTC.

This clonotype occurred a few times. CDR3 nucleotides: TGTGCCAGCAGTCTTCAGCCCCAGCATTTT. The encoded protein is CASSLQPQHF. V is TRBV28 and J is TRBJ1-5; D remains ambiguous. Between the trimmed V and J ends, which lost 5 bases and 6 bases, there was a span of 2 bases. CDR1 and CDR2 (germline): MDHEN, SYDVKM. The CDR3 totals 10 residues.

This clonotype came up many times. The rearrangement uses TRBV11-2 and TRBJ2-7; D uncertain. From germline, CDR1 is SGHAT and CDR2 FQNNGV. V dropped 0 bases and J dropped 7 bases, with 7 bases sitting between them. The CDR3 consists of 12 residues. In DNA, the CDR3 is TGTGCCAGCAGCTTAGATCAGGCTGAGCAGTACTTC. Its translation is CASSLDQAEQYF.

For this clonotype: The limits of the CDR3 on the DNA are not certain, so only TCRdb's listed CDR3 is given. The chain carries TRBV6-4 and TRBJ2-3; the table calls TRBD2, which could not be checked here. The V gene's germline CDR1 is MRHNA and CDR2 SNTAGT. The CDR3 adds up to 14 amino acids, both ends counted. The CDR3 region is CASKGGPEQIRSIF.

This clonotype appeared a few times. V and J are TRBV7-9 and TRBJ2-5; TRBD2 matches at 10 bases. J was trimmed by 3 bases and V by 7 bases; bases with no gene match: 5. This CDR3 is built from 14 residues. From germline, CDR1 is SEHNR and CDR2 FQNEAQ (reference sequence). The CDR3 here is CASTSGGAEETQYF. The CDR3 DNA follows: TGTGCCAGCACAAGCGGGGGGGCTGAAGAGACCCAGTACTTC.

The chain carries TRBV29-1 and TRBJ1-1; 7 bases map to TRBD1. The J segment lost 9 bases and the V segment lost 7 bases, leaving 14 bases of the junction unmatched. The CDR3 runs 13 residues. CDR1 and CDR2 from the germline V gene are SQVTM and ANQGSEA. CDR3 residues: CSAQPQDRLKAFF. The CDR3 nucleotides read TGCAGCGCGCAACCCCAGGACAGGTTGAAAGCTTTCTTT.

The rearrangement uses TRBV6-2 or TRBV6-3 and TRBJ2-1; weak D call: TRBD1 (5 bases). The length of the CDR3 is 11 residues. The germline gives CDR1 MNHEY, CDR2 SVGEGT. The V end lost 5 bases, the J end lost 10 bases, and 9 bases lay between the germline ends. CDR3 sequence reads: CASSENREQFF. In DNA, the CDR3 is TGTGCCAGCAGTGAAAACAGGGAGCAGTTCTTC.

A note on this clonotype: A much larger clone sits a single nucleotide away, making a read error possible. This chain joins TRBV7-9 and TRBJ2-7, with TRBD2 matching over 7 bases. From germline, CDR1 is SEHNR and CDR2 FQNEAQ (reference sequence). The CDR3 contains 14 residues. This CDR3 is CANSHHGGGYEQYF. The DNA for the CDR3 is TGTGCCAACAGCCACCACGGGGGAGGGTACGAGCAGTACTTC.

This chain links TRBV7-9 with TRBJ1-2, with TRBD1 matching 10 bases. The junction had 5 bases not matched to a gene; V was cut back by 3 bases and J by 4 bases. Germline lookup yields CDR1 SEHNR and CDR2 FQNEAQ (reference sequence). This CDR3 spans 15 amino acids. The CDR3 DNA reads TGTGCCAGCAGCTTTGACAGGGGGCTTGCCTATGGCTACACCTTC. It encodes CASSFDRGLAYGYTF.

Many counts were recorded for this clonotype. The chain recombines TRBV6-5 with TRBJ1-4; no clear D. The germline V and J ends were trimmed by 2 bases and 1 base, with 14 bases remaining between them. CDR3 length: 17 amino acids. Germline V gene lookup returns CDR1 MNHEY and CDR2 SVGAGI. The CDR3 sequence is CASSYRPPEGTNEKLFF. CDR3 nucleotide sequence: TGTGCCAGCAGTTACCGGCCGCCGGAGGGAACTAATGAAAAACTGTTTTTT.

This clonotype occurred a few times. The gene calls are TRBV5-1 and TRBJ2-5; tentative D call: TRBD1 (6 bases). V lost 8 bases, J lost 2 bases, and 10 bases lay in between. CDR1 SGHRS and CDR2 YFSETQ come from the germline V gene. The CDR3 covers 12 residues. CDR3 loop: CASRTVQETQYF. The CDR3 DNA follows: TGCGCCAGTAGGACAGTTCAAGAGACCCAGTACTTC.

In its sample, this clonotype was seen many times. The chain has TRBV5-1 and TRBJ1-5, with D uncertain. The V end was cut by 0 bases, the J end by 2 bases, with 9 bases between. The CDR3 is 15 amino acids. The V gene's germline CDR1 is SGHRS and CDR2 YFSETQ. CDR3 sequence reads: CASSLAGVGNQPQHF. The CDR3 DNA reads as TGCGCCAGCAGCTTGGCCGGGGTAGGCAATCAGCCCCAGCATTTT.

There are many counts of this clonotype. The chain couples TRBV19 to TRBJ2-5, with 8 bases aligning to TRBD1. CDR3 size: 13 residues. Trimming cost V 4 bases and J 3 bases; bases outside gene matches: 1. The germline CDR1 and CDR2 sequences are LNHDA and SQIVND (reference sequence). CDR3 DNA: TGTGCCAGTAGTACGGACAGGGAAGAGACCCAGTACTTC. Translating gives CASSTDREETQYF. Based on the CDR3 plus reference TRBV19 and TRBJ2-5, the full variable domain is DGGITQSPKYLFRKEGQNVTLSCEQNLNHDAMYWYRQDPGQGLRLIYYSQIVNDFQKGDIAEGYSVSREKKESFPLTVTSAQKNPTAFYLCASSTDREETQYFGPGTRLLVL.

In this sample, this clonotype turned up a few times. This chain connects TRBV6-2 or TRBV6-3 to TRBJ2-7; D unresolved. Germline V CDR1 and CDR2: MNHEY, SVGEGT. The CDR3 loop spans 12 amino acids. The V end lost 8 bases, the J end lost 3 bases, and 11 bases lay between the germline ends. The CDR3 spells CASRPDFYEQYF. CDR3 DNA: TGTGCCAGCCGTCCGGATTTCTACGAGCAGTACTTC.

This chain joins TRBV4-2 and TRBJ2-2, with D hard to call. Germline V gene lookup returns CDR1 LGHNA and CDR2 YNFKEQ. V lost 1 base, J lost 5 bases, and 8 bases lay in between. This CDR3 spans 14 amino acids. The DNA for the CDR3 is TGTGCCAGCAGCCAAGTTGTGCGAACCGGGGAGCTGTTTTTT. It codes for CASSQVVRTGELFF.

The chain couples TRBV20-1 to TRBJ1-5, with unresolved D. CDR3 length: 14 amino acids. Trimming cost V 4 bases and J 5 bases, with 15 bases left between them. Per germline, CDR1 DFQATT and CDR2 SNEGSKA (reference sequence). Here the CDR3 DNA reads TGCAGTGCTACTTTACATGGGCCGGATCAGCCCCAGCATTTT. Translating it yields CSATLHGPDQPQHF.

This clonotype was seen many times. The chain uses TRBV4-3 and TRBJ2-1; 8 bases line up with TRBD2. CDR3 length: 16 amino acids. Germline assignment: CDR1 LGHNA and CDR2 YSLEER. J was trimmed by 0 bases and V by 1 base; bases with no gene match: 2. As DNA, the CDR3 is TGCGCCAGCAGCCAAGCCCGGGGGGGCTCCTACAATGAGCAGTTCTTC. It translates to CASSQARGGSYNEQFF.

This clonotype has at least ten counts. J is TRBJ2-7 and V is TRBV12-2. TRBV12-2 is an annotated pseudogene. The CDR3 runs to 10 residues. The CDR3 region is CASRLFAKYF. DNA of the CDR3: TGTGCAAGTCGCCTCTTTGCGAAGTACTTC.

This clonotype turned up a few times. The V and J genes are TRBV5-1 and TRBJ2-7; 7 nucleotides match TRBD2. The CDR3 is 15 residues long. Germline-derived CDR1 and CDR2 are SGHRS and YFSETQ. With V trimmed by 4 bases and J by 0 bases, 7 bases remained unmatched. CDR3 loop: CASSRGGISSYEQYF. CDR3 nucleotides: TGCGCCAGCAGCCGCGGGGGAATCAGCTCCTACGAGCAGTACTTC.

This clonotype was detected many times. The rearrangement links TRBV28 to TRBJ2-7, with D unclear. There are 15 residues in the CDR3. Trimming took 3 bases from V and 2 from J, leaving 14 bases between them. CDR1 and CDR2 (germline): MDHEN, SYDVKM. CDR3 DNA: TGTGCCAGCAGTTTCGACGGCGAATTCACCTACGAGCAGTACTTC. Amino acid sequence: CASSFDGEFTYEQYF.

The chain has TRBV27 and TRBJ1-1; TRBD1 matches 12 bases. There are 16 residues in the CDR3. Per the germline V gene, CDR1 is MNHEY and CDR2 is SMNVEV (reference sequence). The junction had 9 bases not matched to a gene; V was cut back by 6 bases and J by 4 bases. Here the CDR3 reads CASRLDGTGGGTEAFF. CDR3 sequence (DNA): TGTGCCAGCAGACTTGACGGGACAGGGGGCGGCACTGAAGCTTTCTTT.

This sequence joins TRBV12-3 or TRBV12-4 and TRBJ1-6; 9 positions match TRBD1. There are 15 residues in the CDR3. V gave up 6 bases and J gave up 7 bases; unmatched junction bases: 7. CDR3 sequence: CASRIQGARNSPLHF. The CDR3 DNA is TGTGCCAGCAGGATACAGGGGGCTAGAAATTCACCCCTCCACTTT.

In this sample, this clonotype turned up a few times. The rearrangement links TRBV12-3 or TRBV12-4 to TRBJ1-6, with 7 bases identical to TRBD1. The J segment lost 7 bases and the V segment lost 1 base, leaving 10 bases of the junction unmatched. There are 17 residues in the CDR3. CDR3 DNA sequence: TGTGCCAGCAGTTTAGATGCCCTAGGGGGCAGAAATTCACCCCTCCACTTT. Protein product: CASSLDALGGRNSPLHF.